A single sample gave rise to the 27 T cell receptor beta chains below, sequenced in a study of CD8+ T cells in alopecia areata. The authors extracted RNA and reverse transcribed it into cDNA as the sequencing template. Method: immunoSEQ multiplex PCR; TCRdb's copy keeps in-frame clones and lacks some. The profile shows 150,000 to 200,000 clones, around 58% of them singletons. Treatment described: oral pan-JAK inhibitor, 5-10 mg twice daily. The sequenced sample was CD4+ T cells sorted from blood, obtained at roughly week 55, from a patient treated with tofacitinib. Receptors originate from a human donor with alopecia areata.

This chain connects TRBV27 to TRBJ2-7; 7 bases agree with TRBD1. Trimming removed 3 bases from V and 4 bases from J; junction bases left unmatched: 9. The CDR3 extends over 15 amino acids. Germline assignment: CDR1 MNHEY and CDR2 SMNVEV (reference sequence). The DNA of the CDR3 is TGTGCCAGCAGTTTTGCGAAAGGGGGCACGTACGAGCAGTACTTC. Its protein is CASSFAKGGTYEQYF.

V usage is TRBV6-5 and J usage is TRBJ2-7; D call uncertain. The V end lost 4 bases, the J end lost 2 bases, and 9 bases lay between the germline ends. The CDR3 consists of 13 residues. Per the germline V gene, CDR1 is MNHEY and CDR2 is SVGAGI. The CDR3 DNA reads TGTGCCAGCAGTTCGGGTCTCACCTACGAGCAGTACTTC. Its translation: CASSSGLTYEQYF.

This sequence joins TRBV20-1 and TRBJ1-1, with D possibly TRBD1 on 6 matching bases. The CDR3 contains 11 residues. Germline V CDR1 and CDR2: DFQATT, SNEGSKA (reference sequence). The V end was cut by 3 bases, the J end by 8 bases, with 10 bases between. This CDR3 is CSASRQAEAFF. The CDR3 coding sequence is TGCAGTGCTAGTCGACAGGCAGAAGCTTTCTTT.

This clone was counted a few times. This chain uses TRBV19 with TRBJ1-1; D possibly corresponds to TRBD1 (5 bases). CDR3 length: 13 amino acids. With 5 bases removed from V and 3 bases from J, the gap between germline ends came to 10 bases. From germline, CDR1 is LNHDA and CDR2 SQIVND (reference sequence). CDR3 loop: CASSVGEDTEAFF. The CDR3 DNA reads as TGTGCCAGTAGTGTGGGGGAAGACACTGAAGCTTTCTTT.

The V call is TRBV6-1, the J call TRBJ1-1; unclear D gene. This CDR3 contains 15 residues. V lost 2 bases to trimming and J lost 3 bases, with 13 bases between them. Germline V gene sequence: CDR1 MNHNS, CDR2 SASEGT. The DNA of the CDR3 is TGTGCCAGCAGTGAACAGATGGTTGGGCACACTGAAGCTTTCTTT. This codes for CASSEQMVGHTEAFF.

The chain employs TRBV11-2 and TRBJ2-3; D is perhaps TRBD2 (6 bases). Germline V gene lookup returns CDR1 SGHAT and CDR2 FQNNGV. The CDR3 has 13 residues. Between the trimmed V and J ends, which lost 8 bases and 8 bases, there was a span of 17 bases. CDR3 in amino acids: CASRRISRGTQYF. For the CDR3, the DNA is TGTGCCAGCCGCCGGATCTCGCGGGGTACGCAGTATTTT.

In DNA, the CDR3 is TGTGCCAGCAGCTCTACCGACAGGGGGAAGAATGAGCAGTTCTTC. It is translated as CASSSTDRGKNEQFF. V and J are TRBV11-2 and TRBJ2-1, with 9 bases lining up with TRBD1. Trimming cost V 4 bases and J 7 bases; bases outside gene matches: 8. Germline assignment: CDR1 SGHAT and CDR2 FQNNGV. This CDR3 comprises 15 residues.

This clone appeared a few times. The chain is built from TRBV5-1 and TRBJ2-3, with D perhaps matching TRBD2 (5 bases). This CDR3 contains 16 residues. Between the trimmed V and J ends, which lost 4 bases and 1 base, there was a span of 16 bases. Germline CDR1 SGHRS, CDR2 YFSETQ. In DNA, the CDR3 is TGCGCCAGCAGCCCGGTAGTCCGGGGTGGCACAGATACGCAGTATTTT. It is translated as CASSPVVRGGTDTQYF.

The genes are TRBV19 and TRBJ2-3; D may be TRBD2 (6 bases). The CDR3 has 14 residues. The germline gives CDR1 LNHDA, CDR2 SQIVND (reference sequence). V lost 5 bases to trimming and J lost 2 bases, with 11 bases between them. CDR3 amino acids: CASSRGGITDTQYF. The CDR3 DNA is TGTGCCAGTAGTCGGGGCGGGATCACAGATACGCAGTATTTT.

The V gene is TRBV23-1, the J gene TRBJ2-2; the D gene is possibly TRBD1 (6 bases). TRBV23-1 is flagged as an ORF with uncertain function. V gave up 10 bases and J gave up 5 bases, with 17 bases separating them. The CDR3 spans 14 residues. The chain's CDR3 is CAIAQGVGTGELFF. In nucleotides, the CDR3 is TGCGCCATCGCACAGGGAGTAGGAACCGGGGAGCTGTTTTTT.

The chain has TRBV30 and TRBJ1-1; 8 bases map to TRBD1. From germline, CDR1 is GTSNPN and CDR2 SVGIG (reference sequence). The CDR3 has 11 amino acids. Trimming removed 4 bases from V and 11 bases from J; junction bases left unmatched: 6. In DNA, the CDR3 is TGTGCCTGGACCCTGACAGGGGCTGCTTTCTTT. It is translated as CAWTLTGAAFF.

There are a few counts of this clone. This chain connects TRBV4-1 to TRBJ1-4; tentatively, D is TRBD1 (5 bases). V lost 2 bases to trimming and J lost 7 bases, with 17 bases between them. Germline CDR1 reads MGHRA; CDR2 reads YSYEKL. CDR3 length: 16 residues. CDR3 residues: CASSQSQGVQGEKLFF. The CDR3, as DNA: TGCGCCAGCAGCCAAAGTCAAGGGGTTCAGGGTGAAAAACTGTTTTTT.

Here the CDR3 DNA reads TGTGCCAGCTCGCCCCTCGCAGGAGAAGGGTCGTATGGCTACACCTTC. As protein: CASSPLAGEGSYGYTF. The chain recombines TRBV18 with TRBJ1-2; D is ambiguous. The CDR3 covers 16 residues. Trimming pared 6 bases from V and 5 bases from J, leaving 22 bases between. CDR1 and CDR2 (germline): KGHSH, LQKENI.

The chain joins TRBV10-3 to TRBJ2-5; the D gene could be TRBD1 or TRBD2 (5 bases each). Germline V gene lookup returns CDR1 ENHRY and CDR2 SYGVKD. The germline V and J ends were trimmed by 6 bases and 7 bases, with 21 bases remaining between them. This CDR3 comprises 15 residues. DNA of the CDR3: TGTGCCATCAGCGCCAGGGAATCGGGAAGAGGGACCCAGTACTTC. Translation: CAISARESGRGTQYF.

The chain employs TRBV7-9 and TRBJ1-1; possible D gene TRBD1, 6 bases. The CDR3 totals 17 residues. The V gene's germline CDR1 is SEHNR and CDR2 FQNEAQ (reference sequence). V was clipped by 0 bases and J by 8 bases, with 22 bases between them. CDR3 protein: CASSLALTGIGFWEAFF. In DNA form, the CDR3 reads TGTGCCAGCAGCTTAGCATTAACAGGGATCGGATTCTGGGAAGCTTTCTTT. Full variable domain (rest looked up from reference TRBV7-9 and TRBJ1-1): DTGVSQNPRHKITKRGQNVTFRCDPISEHNRLYWYRQTLGQGPEFLTYFQNEAQLEKSRLLSDRFSAERPKGSFSTLEIQRTEQGDSAMYLCASSLALTGIGFWEAFFGQGTRLTVV.

The chain joins TRBV6-6 to TRBJ1-2; perhaps TRBD1 as D (5 bases). Germline values: CDR1 MNHNY, CDR2 SVGAGI (reference sequence). The V and J ends lost 5 bases and 4 bases respectively, with 17 bases between them. The CDR3 sequence is 15 residues long. The CDR3 sequence: CASSLGPGAGYGYTF. The CDR3 nucleotides are TGTGCCAGCAGTCTAGGGCCCGGGGCGGGCTATGGCTACACCTTC.

This clone was recorded once. The CDR3 spells CASSLLGGTSTDTQYF. As DNA, the CDR3 is TGTGCCAGCAGCTTACTCGGGGGCACGTCCACAGATACGCAGTATTTT. The chain couples TRBV7-2 to TRBJ2-3; tentatively, D is TRBD1 or TRBD2 (6 bases each). The germline V and J ends were trimmed by 2 bases and 2 bases, with 14 bases remaining between them. The germline V gene has CDR1 SGHTA and CDR2 FQGNSA. The CDR3 extends over 16 amino acids.

J is TRBJ2-3 and V is TRBV6-5; the D is unclear. The CDR3 spans 14 residues. V gave up 0 bases and J gave up 10 bases, with 14 bases separating them. From germline, CDR1 is MNHEY and CDR2 SVGAGI. CDR3 amino acids: CASSYSSRTDPQYF. The CDR3 DNA reads TGTGCCAGCAGTTACTCCTCCCGCACGGATCCGCAGTATTTT.

Here the CDR3 DNA reads TGTGCCAGCACAACAGGGGTGGGCACTGAAGCTTTCTTT. Translated: CASTTGVGTEAFF. The J gene is TRBJ1-1, the V gene TRBV6-5, with 7 positions matching TRBD1. The J segment lost 4 bases and the V segment lost 7 bases, leaving 6 bases of the junction unmatched. CDR1 is MNHEY, CDR2 SVGAGI, per germline. This CDR3 has 13 residues.

This clone came up a few times. The V call is TRBV30, the J call TRBJ1-1; tentative D call: TRBD1 (5 bases). The V end lost 8 bases, the J end lost 11 bases, and 15 bases lay between the germline ends. The CDR3 totals 10 residues. CDR1 is GTSNPN and CDR2 is SVGIG in the germline V gene (reference sequence). This CDR3 reads CAGNGAGAFF. CDR3 nucleotides: TGTGCCGGGAATGGGGCCGGGGCTTTCTTT.

The gene calls are TRBV6-6 and TRBJ1-1; no clear D. Per the germline V gene, CDR1 is MNHNY and CDR2 is SVGAGI (reference sequence). Trimming shortened V by 7 bases and J by 4 bases, and 10 bases separated the two germline ends. CDR3 length equals 12 residues. In DNA, the CDR3 is TGTGCCAGCAAGGATCGGCCCACTGAAGCTTTCTTT. Residues: CASKDRPTEAFF.

DNA for the CDR3: TGCGCCAGCAGCTTGGGAAGTGAGCAGTTCTTC. Its protein product is CASSLGSEQFF. The chain is built from TRBV5-1 and TRBJ2-1; D is undetermined. CDR1 SGHRS and CDR2 YFSETQ come from the germline V gene. The ends were cut back, 0 bases at V and 9 bases at J, with 4 bases in the middle. The CDR3 totals 11 residues.

This clone turned up a few times. V is TRBV19 and J is TRBJ2-1; 9 bases are a match to TRBD2. CDR1 LNHDA and CDR2 SQIVND come from the germline V gene (reference sequence). The CDR3 length is 14 residues. With 3 bases clipped from V and 5 bases from J, the junction kept 2 bases outside the gene matches. CDR3: CASSIAGGNNEQFF. Here the CDR3 DNA reads TGTGCCAGTAGTATTGCGGGGGGGAACAATGAGCAGTTCTTC.

The V call is TRBV6-5, the J call TRBJ1-1; no clear D. CDR1 is MNHEY, CDR2 SVGAGI, per germline. The CDR3 loop spans 13 amino acids. V lost 5 bases and J 0 bases, leaving 7 bases between the germline ends. CDR3 bases: TGTGCCAGCAGTCGAACCATGAACACTGAAGCTTTCTTT. It translates to CASSRTMNTEAFF.

This clone was counted between two and nine times. The CDR3 region is CASSHDRDPTLMAKNIQYF. In DNA, the CDR3 is TGCGCCAGCAGCCATGACAGGGACCCAACCCTGATGGCCAAAAACATTCAGTACTTC. The chain couples TRBV4-1 to TRBJ2-4; the match to TRBD1 covers 7 bases. This CDR3 is 19 amino acids long. Germline-derived CDR1 and CDR2 are MGHRA and YSYEKL. The trim removed 3 bases at V and 1 base at J, leaving 15 bases unmatched.

The table lists this clone with a few counts. The gene calls are TRBV5-6 and TRBJ2-3; 7 bases line up with TRBD1. Trimming removed 7 bases from V and 4 bases from J; junction bases left unmatched: 6. There are 13 residues in the CDR3. CDR1 and CDR2 from the germline V gene are SGHDT and YYEEEE. CDR3 sequence reads: CASQQGPADTQYF. The CDR3 nucleotides are TGTGCCAGCCAACAGGGGCCGGCAGATACGCAGTATTTT.

The chain uses TRBV29-1 and TRBJ1-2; 7 bases are shared with TRBD1. The V segment lost 4 bases and the J segment 3 bases; nucleotides outside the gene matches: 5. The germline gives CDR1 SQVTM, CDR2 ANQGSEA. The CDR3 has 13 amino acids. The CDR3 here is CSVAFDRDYGYTF. DNA for the CDR3: TGCAGCGTTGCTTTTGACAGGGACTATGGCTACACCTTC. Based on the CDR3 plus reference TRBV29-1 and TRBJ1-2, the full variable domain is SAVISQKPSRDICQRGTSLTIQCQVDSQVTMMFWYRQQPGQSLTLIATANQGSEATYESGFVIDKFPISRPNLTFSTLTVSNMSPEDSSIYLCSVAFDRDYGYTFGSGTRLTVV.